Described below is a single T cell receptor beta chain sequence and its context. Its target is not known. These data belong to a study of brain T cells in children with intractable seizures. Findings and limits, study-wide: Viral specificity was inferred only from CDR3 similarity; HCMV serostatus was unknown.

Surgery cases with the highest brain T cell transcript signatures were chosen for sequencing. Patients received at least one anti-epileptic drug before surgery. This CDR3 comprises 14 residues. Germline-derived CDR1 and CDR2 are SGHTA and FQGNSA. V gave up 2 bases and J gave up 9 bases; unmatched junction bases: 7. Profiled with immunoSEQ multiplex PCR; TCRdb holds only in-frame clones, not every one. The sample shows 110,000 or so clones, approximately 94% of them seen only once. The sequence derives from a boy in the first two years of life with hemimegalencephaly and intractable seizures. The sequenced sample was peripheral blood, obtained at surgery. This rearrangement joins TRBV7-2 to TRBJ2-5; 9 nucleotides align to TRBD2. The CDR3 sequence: CASSLLAGGGAQYF. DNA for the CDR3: TGTGCCAGCAGCTTACTAGCGGGCGGGGGGGCCCAGTACTTC.